These 4 T cell receptor beta chains were all obtained from the same sample, sequenced in a study of early T cells in non-severe SARS-CoV-2 infection. MiXCR was run by TCRdb on the 5' RACE reads, yielding one entry per CDR3 protein. The sample has some 77,000 distinct CDR3 sequences, around 16% seen once. The sequencing input was whole blood. These TCRs come from an adult who was a healthcare worker with PCR-confirmed SARS-CoV-2 infection or an uninfected control (not recorded which).

This clonotype appeared a few times. The chain is built from TRBV3-1 and TRBJ2-2; tentatively, D is TRBD2 (6 bases). CDR1 and CDR2 (germline): LGHDT, YNNKEL (reference sequence). The V end was cut by 4 bases, the J end by 4 bases, with 16 bases between. CDR3 length: 16 residues. CDR3 bases: TGTGCCAGCAGCCTTCTCGGGCTAGCGAGCACCGGGGAGCTGTTTTTT. It codes for CASSLLGLASTGELFF.

This clonotype was seen a handful of times. J is TRBJ2-6 and V is TRBV7-8; D ambiguous. Trimming cost V 2 bases and J 0 bases, with 14 bases left between them. The CDR3 length is 18 residues. Germline V gene sequence: CDR1 SGHVS, CDR2 FQNEAQ. The CDR3, as DNA: TGTGCCAGCAGCTTAATGGGCAGCCTACGCTCTGGGGCCAACGTCCTGACTTTC. Its translation is CASSLMGSLRSGANVLTF.

A few counts support this clonotype. The chain couples TRBV20-1 to TRBJ2-1; D is possibly TRBD2 (5 bases). The CDR3 sequence is 13 residues long. Germline V gene sequence: CDR1 DFQATT, CDR2 SNEGSKA (reference sequence). V was cut by 6 bases and J by 9 bases, with 18 bases left in between. The CDR3: CSADTKGGSEQFF. The DNA of the CDR3 is TGCAGTGCAGACACGAAAGGAGGTAGTGAGCAGTTCTTC.

The J gene is TRBJ1-1, the V gene TRBV18; TRBD1 might be the D (5 bases). V was cut by 4 bases and J by 5 bases, with 11 bases left in between. Germline CDR1 KGHSH, CDR2 LQKENI. This CDR3 is 13 amino acids long. CDR3: CASSRGARTEAFF. Here the CDR3 DNA reads TGTGCCAGCTCACGTGGGGCGCGGACTGAAGCTTTCTTT.